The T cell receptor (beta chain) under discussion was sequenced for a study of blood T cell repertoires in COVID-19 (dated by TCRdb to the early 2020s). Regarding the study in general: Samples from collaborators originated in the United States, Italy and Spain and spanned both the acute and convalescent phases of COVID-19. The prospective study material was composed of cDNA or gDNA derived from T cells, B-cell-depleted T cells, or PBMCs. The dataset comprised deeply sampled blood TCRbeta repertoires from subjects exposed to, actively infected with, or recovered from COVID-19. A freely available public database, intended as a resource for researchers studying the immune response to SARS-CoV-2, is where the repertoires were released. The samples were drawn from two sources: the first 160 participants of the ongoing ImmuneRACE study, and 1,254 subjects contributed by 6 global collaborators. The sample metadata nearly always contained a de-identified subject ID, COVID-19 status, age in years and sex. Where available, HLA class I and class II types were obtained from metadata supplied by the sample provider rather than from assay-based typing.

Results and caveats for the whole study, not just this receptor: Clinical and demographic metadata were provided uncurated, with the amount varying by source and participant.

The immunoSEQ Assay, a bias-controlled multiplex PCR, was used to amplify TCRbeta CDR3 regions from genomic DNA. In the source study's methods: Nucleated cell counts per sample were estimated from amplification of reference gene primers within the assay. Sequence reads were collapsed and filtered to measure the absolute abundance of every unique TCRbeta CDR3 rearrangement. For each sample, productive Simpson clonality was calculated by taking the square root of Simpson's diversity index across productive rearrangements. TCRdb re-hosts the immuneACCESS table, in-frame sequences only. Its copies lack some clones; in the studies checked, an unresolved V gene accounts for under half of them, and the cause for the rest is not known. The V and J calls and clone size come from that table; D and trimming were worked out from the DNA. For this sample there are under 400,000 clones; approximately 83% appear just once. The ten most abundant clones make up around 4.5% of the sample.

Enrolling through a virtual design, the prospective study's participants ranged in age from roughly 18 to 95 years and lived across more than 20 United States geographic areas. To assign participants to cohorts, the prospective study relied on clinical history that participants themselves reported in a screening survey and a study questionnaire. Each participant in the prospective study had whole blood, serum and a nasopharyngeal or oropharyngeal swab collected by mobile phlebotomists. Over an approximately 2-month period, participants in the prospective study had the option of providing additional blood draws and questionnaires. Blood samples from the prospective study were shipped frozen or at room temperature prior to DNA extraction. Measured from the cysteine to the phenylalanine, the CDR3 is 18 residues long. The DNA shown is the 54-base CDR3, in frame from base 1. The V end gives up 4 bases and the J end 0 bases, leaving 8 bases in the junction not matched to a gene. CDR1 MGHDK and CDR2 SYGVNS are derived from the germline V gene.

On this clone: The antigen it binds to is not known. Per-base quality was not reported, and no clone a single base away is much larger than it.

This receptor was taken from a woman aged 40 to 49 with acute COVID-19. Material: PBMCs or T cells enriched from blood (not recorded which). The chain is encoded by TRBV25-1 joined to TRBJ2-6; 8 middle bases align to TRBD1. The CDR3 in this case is CASSVGGTGVSGANVLTF. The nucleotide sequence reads TGTGCCAGCAGTGTGGGTGGGACAGGAGTCTCTGGGGCCAACGTCCTGACTTTC.